Below are 8 T cell receptor beta chains sequenced from a single sample in a study of PD-L1 blockade in urothelial cancer. Time point: pretreatment peripheral blood. TCRdb's copy holds only in-frame clones and misses some; the assay was immunoSEQ multiplex PCR. The table has around 100,000 clones, about 90% seen once; the top ten hold under 2%. The source was PBMCs, collected around atezolizumab (anti-PD-L1) treatment. The receptors derive from a man aged 60-69 years with urothelial cancer.

The chain has TRBV6-5 and TRBJ2-4, with TRBD2 matching 7 bases. CDR3 length: 14 amino acids. V shed 6 bases and J 6 bases; nucleotides not matched to a gene: 8. Germline values: CDR1 MNHEY, CDR2 SVGAGI. CDR3 loop: CASRGESGGNIQYF. DNA for the CDR3: TGTGCCAGCAGGGGGGAATCGGGAGGAAACATTCAGTACTTC.

This chain uses TRBV28 with TRBJ2-1; TRBD2 matches 12 bases. Germline V lookup: CDR1 MDHEN, CDR2 SYDVKM. This CDR3 is built from 14 residues. V trimming: 10 bases; J trimming: 8 bases; junction bases outside the gene matches: 9. Here the CDR3 DNA reads TGTGCCACCAGGACTAGCGGGACCAACTATGAGCAGTTCTTC. Protein product: CATRTSGTNYEQFF.

The CDR3 reads CASSRAGESYEQYF. The CDR3 bases are TGTGCCAGCTCGAGGGCGGGAGAGTCGTACGAGCAGTACTTC. The chain employs TRBV27 and TRBJ2-7; 7 positions match TRBD2. The length of the CDR3 is 14 residues. Per the germline V gene, CDR1 is MNHEY and CDR2 is SMNVEV (reference sequence). J was trimmed by 4 bases and V by 8 bases; bases with no gene match: 11.

This clone was detected once. The rearrangement links TRBV5-8 to TRBJ2-7; D perhaps matches TRBD1 (5 bases). Looked up from germline, CDR1 is SGHTS and CDR2 is YDEGEE. CDR3 length equals 14 residues. Trimming left V 1 base short and J 3 bases short, with 11 bases between. The CDR3 bases are TGTGCCAGCAGCTTGCAAGGGGCAGACTACGAGCAGTACTTC. Its translation is CASSLQGADYEQYF.

V and J are TRBV6-5 and TRBJ1-4; D unresolved. The CDR3 contains 15 residues. The V gene lost 2 bases and the J gene lost 0 bases, with 7 bases spanning the gap. CDR1 is MNHEY and CDR2 is SVGAGI in the germline V gene. For the CDR3, the DNA is TGTGCCAGCAGTTACGGTCCAGCAACTAATGAAAAACTGTTTTTT. Translated, it gives CASSYGPATNEKLFF.

This chain uses TRBV7-2 with TRBJ2-1, with 10 bases lining up with TRBD2. V trimming: 3 bases; J trimming: 9 bases; junction bases outside the gene matches: 5. The CDR3 length is 14 residues. CDR1 and CDR2 from the germline V gene are SGHTA and FQGNSA. The DNA of the CDR3 is TGTGCCAGCAGCTTCCTAGCGGGAGCGGCTGAGCAGTTCTTC. It encodes CASSFLAGAAEQFF.

V is TRBV5-1 and J is TRBJ2-7; TRBD1 matches 11 bases. Trimming cost V 5 bases and J 2 bases; bases outside gene matches: 6. CDR1 and CDR2 from the germline V gene are SGHRS and YFSETQ. The CDR3 contains 15 residues. For the CDR3, the DNA is TGCGCCAGCAGGAATGGACAGGGGGCGGCCTACGAGCAGTACTTC. It translates to CASRNGQGAAYEQYF.

V and J are TRBV5-1 and TRBJ1-2, with D perhaps TRBD1 (6 bases). The CDR3 runs to 13 residues. Trimming took off 1 base at V and 5 bases at J, with 9 bases between the two ends. The germline V gene has CDR1 SGHRS and CDR2 YFSETQ. The DNA of the CDR3 is TGCGCCAGCAGCTTGACAGGGCAATATGGCTACACCTTC. The encoded protein is CASSLTGQYGYTF.